Following are 16 T cell receptor beta chains from one sample sequenced in a study of cytomegalovirus exposure and HLA in healthy donors. The primer mix had 60 Vbeta and 13 Jbeta primers. Clones were sequenced by immunoSEQ multiplex PCR, and TCRdb holds only the in-frame ones, with some missing. This table has about 71,000 clones, 70% appearing once. Specimen: PBMCs. The receptors shown here come from a woman aged 45 to 65 in good health and CMV-seropositive.

This clone was observed a handful of times. The chain combines TRBV7-9 with TRBJ2-7, with 11 bases identical to TRBD2. The J segment lost 3 bases and the V segment lost 4 bases, leaving 8 bases of the junction unmatched. The CDR3 is 16 amino acids. Germline V gives CDR1 SEHNR, CDR2 FQNEAQ (reference sequence). The CDR3 protein is CASSSLTSGKGYEQYF. The DNA for the CDR3 is TGTGCCAGCAGCTCCCTGACTAGCGGGAAGGGCTACGAGCAGTACTTC.

V and J are TRBV9 and TRBJ1-1; 7 nucleotides align to TRBD1. Germline CDR1 is SGDLS and CDR2 is YYNGEE. This CDR3 has 15 residues. The trim removed 3 bases at V and 2 bases at J, leaving 7 bases unmatched. CDR3 DNA: TGTGCCAGCAGCGACCGACAGGGAAAAAACACTGAAGCTTTCTTT. It specifies CASSDRQGKNTEAFF.

The chain carries TRBV30 and TRBJ2-3, with D perhaps matching TRBD2 (7 bases). There are 15 residues in the CDR3. The ends were cut back, 1 base at V and 6 bases at J, with 17 bases in the middle. CDR1 GTSNPN and CDR2 SVGIG come from the germline V gene (reference sequence). The CDR3 nucleotides are TGTGCCTGGAGTGAAGGGGGGGGGAATATGGATACGCAGTATTTT. Translating it yields CAWSEGGGNMDTQYF.

This chain uses TRBV6-1 with TRBJ1-1; 8 nucleotides align to TRBD1. From germline, CDR1 is MNHNS and CDR2 SASEGT. This CDR3 comprises 17 residues. After removal of 2 bases from V and 2 bases from J, the junction contained 10 bases not matched to a gene. The CDR3, as DNA: TGTGCCAGCAGTGAAAGAGTTTCGGGACAGGCAAACACTGAAGCTTTCTTT. It translates to CASSERVSGQANTEAFF.

The chain joins TRBV30 to TRBJ2-7; 10 bases line up with TRBD1. This CDR3 contains 13 residues. V trimming: 0 bases; J trimming: 7 bases; junction bases outside the gene matches: 3. Per germline, CDR1 GTSNPN and CDR2 SVGIG (reference sequence). This chain's CDR3 is CAWSVRTGGEQYF. CDR3 bases: TGTGCCTGGAGTGTACGGACAGGGGGGGAGCAGTACTTC.

The chain links TRBV5-6 to TRBJ1-2; 8 nucleotides align to TRBD1. The CDR3 loop spans 14 amino acids. Trimming took 4 bases from V and 4 from J; bases not matched to a gene: 6. The germline V gene has CDR1 SGHDT and CDR2 YYEEEE. Here the CDR3 reads CASSRGQASYGYTF. The CDR3 DNA reads as TGTGCCAGCAGCCGGGGACAGGCCTCCTATGGCTACACCTTC. Combining the CDR3 with reference TRBV5-6 and TRBJ1-2 gives the whole variable domain DAGVTQSPTHLIKTRGQQVTLRCSPKSGHDTVSWYQQALGQGPQFIFQYYEEEERQRGNFPDRFSGHQFPNYSSELNVNALLLGDSALYLCASSRGQASYGYTFGSGTRLTVV.

In this sample, this clone turned up a few times. The V call is TRBV5-4, the J call TRBJ1-3; a weak D match, TRBD1 (6 bases). V gave up 2 bases and J gave up 4 bases, with 10 bases separating them. This CDR3 is 14 amino acids long. Germline V gives CDR1 SGHNT, CDR2 YYREEE (reference sequence). Here the CDR3 reads CASSLQGAGNTIYF. CDR3 bases: TGTGCCAGCAGCTTACAGGGTGCGGGAAACACCATATATTTT. The complete variable domain, with remaining parts taken from reference TRBV5-4 and TRBJ1-3, reads ETGVTQSPTHLIKTRGQQVTLRCSSQSGHNTVSWYQQALGQGPQFIFQYYREEENGRGNFPPRFSGLQFPNYSSELNVNALELDDSALYLCASSLQGAGNTIYFGEGSWLTVV.

This clone was seen a handful of times. The gene calls are TRBV6-1 and TRBJ1-5; D ambiguous. The germline CDR1 and CDR2 sequences are MNHNS and SASEGT. The CDR3 loop spans 13 amino acids. Trimming took 8 bases from V and 5 from J, leaving 13 bases between them. The DNA for the CDR3 is TGTGCCAGCGGACGGGAGACGGATCAGCCCCAGCATTTT. It encodes CASGRETDQPQHF.

This CDR3 is CASSLPREKLFF. The CDR3 DNA follows: TGTGCCAGTAGTCTCCCCCGGGAAAAACTGTTTTTT. This chain connects TRBV19 to TRBJ1-4; D gene uncertain. Trimming took off 5 bases at V and 8 bases at J, with 9 bases between the two ends. The CDR3 extends over 12 amino acids. Germline CDR1 LNHDA, CDR2 SQIVND (reference sequence).

This clone came up a few times. The CDR3 DNA reads TGTGCCAGCAGTGGCGGGAGGACCGACAATGAGCAGTTCTTC. Translated, it gives CASSGGRTDNEQFF. V and J are TRBV2 and TRBJ2-1; 8 positions match TRBD2. CDR1 SNHLY and CDR2 FYNNEI come from the germline V gene. The CDR3 runs 14 residues. Unmatched junction bases numbered 4, after V lost 4 bases and J lost 5 bases.

This chain connects TRBV11-2 to TRBJ2-3; 12 positions match TRBD2. Unmatched junction bases numbered 7, after V lost 4 bases and J lost 5 bases. Germline CDR1 SGHAT, CDR2 FQNNGV. The CDR3 length is 16 residues. Written as DNA, the CDR3 is TGTGCCAGCAGCTCCCGGACTAGCGGGACAGTAGATACGCAGTATTTT. Amino acids: CASSSRTSGTVDTQYF.

The chain has TRBV27 and TRBJ2-3; 7 nucleotides line up with TRBD2. There are 13 residues in the CDR3. Losses at the gene ends were 2 bases for V and 8 bases for J; bases not matched to a gene: 4. CDR1 is MNHEY and CDR2 is SMNVEV in the germline V gene (reference sequence). The chain's CDR3 is CASSLGREGTQYF. Here the CDR3 DNA reads TGTGCCAGCAGTTTAGGCAGGGAGGGTACGCAGTATTTT.

This clone was counted a few times. The rearrangement joins TRBV5-1 to TRBJ1-3; 7 bases align to TRBD1. The CDR3 is made up of 18 amino acids. Germline V lookup: CDR1 SGHRS, CDR2 YFSETQ. V shed 0 bases, J shed 2 bases, and the junction held 11 bases outside the gene matches. CDR3 bases: TGCGCCAGCAGCTTGGTACAGGGGACCTCACTTGCTGGAAACACCATATATTTT. It encodes CASSLVQGTSLAGNTIYF.

The genes are TRBV19 and TRBJ2-1, with TRBD2 matching 8 bases. CDR3 length: 15 amino acids. Germline assignment: CDR1 LNHDA and CDR2 SQIVND (reference sequence). V dropped 4 bases and J dropped 0; count of bases not matched to a gene: 2. The CDR3 DNA reads as TGTGCCAGTAGTACCGGGAGGGCCTCCTACAATGAGCAGTTCTTC. Translated: CASSTGRASYNEQFF. Looking up the rest from reference TRBV19 and TRBJ2-1 gives the full variable domain: DGGITQSPKYLFRKEGQNVTLSCEQNLNHDAMYWYRQDPGQGLRLIYYSQIVNDFQKGDIAEGYSVSREKKESFPLTVTSAQKNPTAFYLCASSTGRASYNEQFFGPGTRLTVL.

The chain employs TRBV10-1 and TRBJ2-5; tentatively, D is TRBD2 (6 bases). Looked up from germline, CDR1 is WNHNN and CDR2 is SYGVQD (reference sequence). Trimming took 5 bases from V and 4 from J, leaving 17 bases between them. The length of the CDR3 is 15 residues. The CDR3 loop is CASSNFGGSPETQYF. As DNA, the CDR3 is TGCGCCAGCAGTAATTTCGGGGGTAGCCCAGAGACCCAGTACTTC.

The rearrangement links TRBV27 to TRBJ2-7; the match to TRBD1 covers 7 bases. This CDR3 has 16 amino acids. V trimming: 5 bases; J trimming: 4 bases; junction bases outside the gene matches: 14. Germline V lookup: CDR1 MNHEY, CDR2 SMNVEV (reference sequence). The CDR3 DNA reads as TGTGCCAGCAGTGGTTACAGGGGACGGGCTTCGTACGAGCAGTACTTC. Its translation is CASSGYRGRASYEQYF.